The text below deals with one TCR beta chain. This specimen belongs to a study of blood T cell repertoires in COVID-19. About the study: Sites across the United States, Italy and Spain contributed samples from acute and convalescent COVID-19. PBMCs, B-cell-depleted T cells, or T cells were the source of the cDNA or gDNA that made up the material.

Trimming shortened V by 9 bases and J by 4 bases, and 15 bases separated the two germline ends. CDR3 length equals 14 residues. In germline, CDR1 is ENHRY, CDR2 SYGVKD. Authors' methods: Estimates of nucleated cell counts were drawn from the amplification of reference gene primers. This table comes from immunoSEQ multiplex PCR, and its TCRdb copy is limited to in-frame clones, with some not included. Clone size and the V and J calls come from that table; the DNA yielded D and trimming. The table includes 35,000 to 45,000 clones, about 85% detected once. The TCR sequence derives from a woman aged 80 or over with acute or convalescent COVID-19. Sequenced input: peripheral blood. The chain links TRBV10-3 to TRBJ2-2; TRBD2 might be the D (5 bases). The DNA for the CDR3 is TGTGCCATTCACCGCGACGGACTCACCGGGGAGCTGTTTTTT. It yields the protein CAIHRDGLTGELFF.